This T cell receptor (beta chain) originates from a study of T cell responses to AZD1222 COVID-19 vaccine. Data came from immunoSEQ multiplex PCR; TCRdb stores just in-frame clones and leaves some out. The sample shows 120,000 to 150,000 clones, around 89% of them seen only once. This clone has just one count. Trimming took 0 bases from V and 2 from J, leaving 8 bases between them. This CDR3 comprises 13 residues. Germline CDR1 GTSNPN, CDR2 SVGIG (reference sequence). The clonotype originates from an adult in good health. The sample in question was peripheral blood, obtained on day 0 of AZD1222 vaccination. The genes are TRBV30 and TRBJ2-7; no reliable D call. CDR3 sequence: CAWSVLRTYEQYF. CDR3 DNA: TGTGCCTGGAGTGTCCTCCGTACCTACGAGCAGTACTTC.